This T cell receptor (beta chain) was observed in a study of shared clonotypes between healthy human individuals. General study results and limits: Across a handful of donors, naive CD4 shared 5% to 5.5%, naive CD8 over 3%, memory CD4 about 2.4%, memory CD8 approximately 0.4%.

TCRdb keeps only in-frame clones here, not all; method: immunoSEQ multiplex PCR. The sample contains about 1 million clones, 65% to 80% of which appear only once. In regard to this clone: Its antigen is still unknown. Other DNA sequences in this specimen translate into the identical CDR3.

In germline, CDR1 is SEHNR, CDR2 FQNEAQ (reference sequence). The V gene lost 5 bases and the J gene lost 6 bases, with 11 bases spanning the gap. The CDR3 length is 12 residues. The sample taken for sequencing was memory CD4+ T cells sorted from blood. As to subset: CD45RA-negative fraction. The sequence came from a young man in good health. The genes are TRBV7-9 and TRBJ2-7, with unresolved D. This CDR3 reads CASSLEVGEQYF. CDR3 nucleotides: TGTGCCAGCAGCCTAGAGGTGGGCGAGCAGTACTTC.